The rows below give T cell receptor beta chains drawn from one sample of a study of blood T cell repertoires in COVID-19. Using immunoSEQ multiplex PCR, the repertoire was profiled, and TCRdb retains in-frame clones only, with some absent. The sample shows about 170,000 clones, approximately 90% of them seen only once. Sequencing was carried out using peripheral blood. The receptors come from a man aged 25 to 40 with COVID-19, enrolled during active disease. The CDR3 runs from the conserved cysteine through the conserved F or W. The D gene is left open where the match is weak. Expanded clones get a size class; other rows say once, few or many, or leave the size out.

clone size | J gene | D gene | V gene | CDR3 DNA | CDR3 protein
- | TRBJ1-6 | TRBD1 | TRBV5-1 | TGCGCCAGCAGCCCCGGAGCCGGGACAGGGGGATCACCCCTCCACTTT | CASSPGAGTGGSPLHF
- | TRBJ2-3 | - | TRBV5-1 | TGCGCCAGCAGCTTTACGGGGGTCCTCACAGATACGCAGTATTTT | CASSFTGVLTDTQYF
- | TRBJ2-2 | - | TRBV5-6 | TGTGCCAGCAGCTTGGAAACGGGTTATCGCACCGGGGAGCTGTTTTTT | CASSLETGYRTGELFF
- | TRBJ1-1 | - | TRBV4-3 | TGCGCCAGCAGCCATACTGGTCGGGGGGAGAACACTGAAGCTTTCTTT | CASSHTGRGENTEAFF
- | TRBJ1-3 | - | TRBV19 | TGTGCCAGTAGTGTCCTCGCAGTCGGGGGAAACACCATATATTTT | CASSVLAVGGNTIYF
- | TRBJ2-1 | TRBD2 | TRBV28 | TGTGCCAGCAGTACCTGGACTAGCGGCAGCTACAATGAGCAGTTCTTC | CASSTWTSGSYNEQFF
- | TRBJ1-2 | TRBD1 | TRBV6-5 | TGTGCCAGCAGAAGGGACAGAAACTATGGCTACACCTTC | CASRRDRNYGYTF
once | TRBJ1-5 | - | TRBV14 | TGTGCCAGCAGCCAAGGACGTGGGGGGGCTGATCAGCCCCAGCATTTT | CASSQGRGGADQPQHF
- | TRBJ2-1 | - | TRBV19 | TGTGCCAGTAGCCCGGATCTCAGGTCCTACAATGAGCAGTTCTTC | CASSPDLRSYNEQFF
- | TRBJ2-7 | - | TRBV19 | TGTGCCAGTAGCAGACCGGGCTCCTACGAGCAGTACTTC | CASSRPGSYEQYF
- | TRBJ1-2 | - | TRBV5-1 | TGCGCCAGCAGCTTGGTCCAAAAATATGGCTACACCTTC | CASSLVQKYGYTF
- | TRBJ1-3 | - | TRBV27 | TGTGCCAGCTCTGGAGGCGGATTCTCTGGAAACACCATATATTTT | CASSGGGFSGNTIYF
- | TRBJ1-2 | TRBD1 | TRBV6-5 | TGTGCCAGCACCGGTGACAGGGGAGGCTATGGCTACACCTTC | CASTGDRGGYGYTF
once | TRBJ1-5 | - | TRBV27 | TGTGCCAGCAGTTTACGGGGATGGAATCAGCCCCAGCATTTT | CASSLRGWNQPQHF
- | TRBJ2-2 | TRBD2 | TRBV27 | TGTGCCAGCAGTTTATGGGGAGGCGCGGGAGGAGCCGGGGAGCTGTTTTTT | CASSLWGGAGGAGELFF
few | TRBJ1-2 | TRBD1 | TRBV5-4 | TGTGCCAGCAGCGACGGCCCCCGGGACAGACTGAACTATGGCTACACCTTC | CASSDGPRDRLNYGYTF
- | TRBJ2-3 | TRBD2 | TRBV5-1 | TGCGCCAGCAGCAGAGGACTAGCGGGTACAGATACGCAGTATTTT | CASSRGLAGTDTQYF
- | TRBJ2-7 | TRBD2 | TRBV27 | TGTGCCAGCAGCCGTGGGGGGGTTGGAACCTACGAGCAGTACTTC | CASSRGGVGTYEQYF
- | TRBJ1-3 | TRBD1 | TRBV9 | TGTGCCAGCAGCGCTGACAGGGGAGATGGAAACACCATATATTTT | CASSADRGDGNTIYF
- | TRBJ2-2 | - | TRBV6-2/TRBV6-3 | TGTGCCAGCAGTCAAACCGGGACTCTTTACACCGGGGAGCTGTTTTTT | CASSQTGTLYTGELFF
- | TRBJ2-3 | TRBD1 | TRBV7-7 | TGTGCCAGCAGCCGACGGACAGGGGCTGGAGATACGCAGTATTTT | CASSRRTGAGDTQYF
- | TRBJ2-3 | TRBD1 | TRBV2 | TGTGCCAGCAGGGGGTTTGGCAGGGGGCGCGGTGGCACAGATACGCAGTATTTT | CASRGFGRGRGGTDTQYF
- | TRBJ1-3 | TRBD1 | TRBV4-1 | TGCGCCAGCAGCCAAGTTCCTCAGGGACAGCCGGGAAACACCATATATTTT | CASSQVPQGQPGNTIYF
- | TRBJ1-1 | TRBD1 | TRBV4-1 | TGCGCCAGCAGCCAAGTAGGGACAGGGAACACTGAAGCTTTCTTT | CASSQVGTGNTEAFF
- | TRBJ1-2 | TRBD1 | TRBV28 | TGTGCCAGCAGGTCCTCCGGGACAGGGAGTGGCTACACCTTC | CASRSSGTGSGYTF
- | TRBJ2-1 | TRBD2 | TRBV6-5 | TGTGCCAGCAACCCGGGACTAGCGGGATTTAATGAGCAGTTCTTC | CASNPGLAGFNEQFF
- | TRBJ2-5 | - | TRBV7-2 | TGTGCCAGCAGCCCCACTAGGGATCAAGAGACCCAGTACTTC | CASSPTRDQETQYF
- | TRBJ1-5 | - | TRBV19 | TGTGCCAGTACCCACCTTCAATCGGGACAATTTAGCAATCAGCCCCAGCATTTT | CASTHLQSGQFSNQPQHF
- | TRBJ2-5 | TRBD2 | TRBV7-6 | TGTGCCAGCAGCTTAGTGGTAGCGGGGCAAGAGACCCAGTACTTC | CASSLVVAGQETQYF
once | TRBJ2-3 | TRBD1 | TRBV3-1/TRBV3-2 | TGTGCCAGCAGCCAAGTGGGACAGGGCACAGATACGCAGTATTTT | CASSQVGQGTDTQYF
- | TRBJ2-1 | - | TRBV7-3 | TGTGCCAGCAGCTTAATCAACGAGGGTGAGCAGTTCTTC | CASSLINEGEQFF
- | TRBJ2-1 | - | TRBV5-1 | TGCGCCAGCAGCCTGGGACCAGGGCCCAACAATGAGCAGTTCTTC | CASSLGPGPNNEQFF
- | TRBJ1-1 | - | TRBV30 | TGTGCCTGGAGTGTTTCGTCTGAAGCTTTCTTT | CAWSVSSEAFF
- | TRBJ2-1 | TRBD2 | TRBV28 | TGTGCCAGCAGTTTACCCGGGACTAGCGGGAGCAATGAGCAGTTCTTC | CASSLPGTSGSNEQFF
- | TRBJ1-4 | - | TRBV7-9 | TGTGCCAGCAACCACTTAAGTGAAAAACTGTTTTTT | CASNHLSEKLFF
- | TRBJ1-2 | - | TRBV6-1 | TGTGCCAGCAGTGAAATAGAATATGGCTACACCTTC | CASSEIEYGYTF
- | TRBJ1-6 | - | TRBV11-2 | TGTGCCAGCAGCGAGGAGAGTTCACCCCTCCACTTT | CASSEESSPLHF
- | TRBJ1-3 | - | TRBV3-1/TRBV3-2 | TGTGCCAGCAACACACGAGGAGACACCATATATTTT | CASNTRGDTIYF
once | TRBJ2-5 | - | TRBV6-5 | TGTGCCAGCAGTCGCGGGCTAGCGAGGGCAGAGACCCAGTACTTC | CASSRGLARAETQYF
- | TRBJ2-7 | TRBD1 | TRBV19 | TGTGCCAGTAGTATATCCCCCGCCGGGACAGGACTCGCCGTACTGTACGAGCAGTACTTC | CASSISPAGTGLAVLYEQYF
- | TRBJ1-2 | - | TRBV7-9 | TGTGCCAGCAGCCCCGGGGGGTACTATGGCTACACCTTC | CASSPGGYYGYTF
- | TRBJ1-2 | TRBD1 | TRBV5-1 | TGCGCCAGCAGCTTCCTGGACAGGGGCTCGGGCTACACCTTC | CASSFLDRGSGYTF
- | TRBJ2-2 | TRBD2 | TRBV20-1 | TGCAGTGCTAGTAGGGCTAGCGGGGGGACCGGGGAGCTGTTTTTT | CSASRASGGTGELFF
- | TRBJ1-2 | - | TRBV6-5 | TGTGCCAGCAGTTACTCGATAAACCAGGGGGGCTACACCTTC | CASSYSINQGGYTF
- | TRBJ2-7 | - | TRBV4-1 | TGCGCCAGCAGCCAAGATGCAGGGTCTTACGAGCAGTACTTC | CASSQDAGSYEQYF
- | TRBJ2-1 | TRBD2 | TRBV7-8 | TGTGCCACCAGGGAATCGGAGCGGGAGATCAATGAGCAGTTCTTC | CATRESEREINEQFF
- | TRBJ2-1 | TRBD2 | TRBV6-5 | TGTGCCAGCAGTTACTCGCTAGCGGGAGGTGGTAATGAGCAGTTCTTC | CASSYSLAGGGNEQFF
- | TRBJ1-1 | - | TRBV7-2 | TGTGCCAGCAGCTTAGTGGGCGACACTGAAGCTTTCTTT | CASSLVGDTEAFF
- | TRBJ2-7 | TRBD1 | TRBV7-2 | TGTGCCAGCAGCTTTATTCCGGGACAGATCTACGAGCAGTACTTC | CASSFIPGQIYEQYF